This T cell receptor beta chain was documented in a study of cytomegalovirus exposure and HLA in healthy donors. Study at large: The 120 or so validation repertoires, a later analysis reported, used the same platform as the approximately 630 first-cohort repertoires.

Study findings and constraints: Listed as cytomegalovirus-associated were about 160 TCR beta chains.

Worth noting for this clone: As yet, its antigen is unknown.

From the roughly 120-subject validation cohort, which was separate from the roughly 700-subject first cohort, the donors were drawn. The protocol was immunoSEQ multiplex PCR, while the TCRdb copy is restricted to in-frame clones and leaves out a portion. There are over 200,000 clones in the sample; about nine tenths occur only once, and roughly 2% lies in the top ten. The origin of this receptor is a woman in her late teens or twenties in good health and CMV-seropositive. Sequenced material: PBMCs.

CDR3: CASSFRPGLAGGTGETQYF. Here the CDR3 DNA reads TGTGCCAGCAGTTTCCGGCCGGGACTAGCGGGAGGTACGGGGGAGACCCAGTACTTC. The J gene is TRBJ2-5, the V gene TRBV28; 15 nucleotides agree with TRBD2. Germline CDR1 is MDHEN and CDR2 is SYDVKM. With V trimmed by 3 bases and J by 5 bases, 13 bases remained unmatched. The CDR3 totals 19 residues.